The 27 T cell receptor beta chains in this list originate from one sample, sequenced in a study of T cell responses to AZD1222 COVID-19 vaccine. The protocol was immunoSEQ multiplex PCR, while the TCRdb copy is restricted to in-frame clones and leaves out a portion. The sample holds 250,000 to 300,000 clones, 90% to 95% seen once. The input for sequencing was peripheral blood, taken 28 days after the second AZD1222 dose. These receptors originate from an adult who received the AZD1222 COVID-19 vaccine.

The chain combines TRBV7-9 with TRBJ1-2; D is unclear. Germline V lookup: CDR1 SEHNR, CDR2 FQNEAQ (reference sequence). This CDR3 region has 16 residues. The V gene lost 5 bases and the J gene lost 5 bases, with 21 bases spanning the gap. In DNA, the CDR3 is TGTGCCAGCAGCCCAAGGAAAGACGCCGAGGAGTATGGCTACACCTTC. As protein: CASSPRKDAEEYGYTF.

V usage is TRBV15 and J usage is TRBJ2-1; TRBD2 might be the D (7 bases). Per the germline V gene, CDR1 is LNHNV and CDR2 is YYDKDF (reference sequence). The V gene lost 4 bases and the J gene lost 3 bases, with 28 bases spanning the gap. The CDR3 has 20 amino acids. As DNA, the CDR3 is TGTGCCACCAGCACCCTGCGGGGGCAAGGAATAGGGGGGATCTACAATGAGCAGTTCTTC. Its protein is CATSTLRGQGIGGIYNEQFF.

This chain links TRBV18 with TRBJ1-1, with 10 bases that match TRBD1. CDR3 length: 15 residues. CDR1 is KGHSH, CDR2 LQKENI, per germline. After removal of 3 bases from V and 6 bases from J, the junction contained 7 bases not matched to a gene. CDR3 DNA sequence: TGTGCCAGCTCACCCGGGACAGGGGTGTTCGCTGAAGCTTTCTTT. This encodes CASSPGTGVFAEAFF.

J is TRBJ1-1 and V is TRBV28, with a weak D call TRBD1 (5 bases). The CDR3 has 16 residues. V was cut by 3 bases and J by 3 bases, with 17 bases left in between. Germline V gene data show CDR1 as MDHEN and CDR2 as SYDVKM. The CDR3 DNA reads TGTGCCAGCAGTTTGGGGGTTGACCCTTGGGACACTGAAGCTTTCTTT. Translated: CASSLGVDPWDTEAFF.

This clone showed up just once. The chain joins TRBV3-1 (or the pseudogene TRBV3-2) to TRBJ1-1; D may be TRBD1 (5 bases). The ends were cut back, 2 bases at V and 1 base at J, with 11 bases in the middle. CDR1 is LGHDT, CDR2 YNNKEL, per germline (reference sequence). This CDR3 comprises 15 residues. In DNA, the CDR3 is TGTGCCAGCAGCCAAATATCCAGGGAGAACACTGAAGCTTTCTTT. Its protein product is CASSQISRENTEAFF.

The chain recombines TRBV5-5 with TRBJ2-3; D is perhaps TRBD1 (5 bases). CDR1 is SGHKS, CDR2 YYEKEE, per germline (reference sequence). This CDR3 is built from 14 residues. The V end lost 4 bases, the J end lost 1 base, and 10 bases lay between the germline ends. This CDR3 reads CASSPDSRTDTQYF. CDR3 coding DNA: TGTGCCAGCAGCCCTGACAGTCGCACAGATACGCAGTATTTT.

The chain links TRBV2 to TRBJ1-6; D is unresolved. Germline lookup yields CDR1 SNHLY and CDR2 FYNNEI. V was clipped by 1 base and J by 7 bases, with 17 bases between them. This CDR3 is built from 17 residues. The CDR3 DNA reads TGTGCCAGCAGTGAAGTTTATGACTCCCGAGGGAATTCACCCCTCCACTTT. Amino acids: CASSEVYDSRGNSPLHF. Complete variable domain (other parts from reference TRBV2 and TRBJ1-6): EPEVTQTPSHQVTQMGQEVILRCVPISNHLYFYWYRQILGQKVEFLVSFYNNEISEKSEIFDDQFSVERPDGSNFTLKIRSTKLEDSAMYFCASSEVYDSRGNSPLHFGNGTRLTVT.

The V gene is TRBV4-1, the J gene TRBJ2-4; 7 bases agree with TRBD1. Germline lookup yields CDR1 MGHRA and CDR2 YSYEKL. The CDR3 consists of 13 residues. The junction had 1 base not matched to a gene; V was cut back by 3 bases and J by 5 bases. The CDR3 loop reads CASSHTGENIQYF. The CDR3 DNA sequence: TGCGCCAGCAGCCATACAGGGGAAAACATTCAGTACTTC.

This sequence joins TRBV7-2 and TRBJ2-2; TRBD2 matches 15 bases. The CDR3 sequence is 14 residues long. In germline, CDR1 is SGHTA, CDR2 FQGNSA. J was trimmed by 7 bases and V by 9 bases; bases with no gene match: 3. The DNA for the CDR3 is TGTGCCAGTACGGGACTAGCGGGGGGCGGGGAGCTGTTTTTT. Translation: CASTGLAGGGELFF.

Written as DNA, the CDR3 is TGTGCCAGCAGCCAAATTAGCGGAGAAGAGACCCAGTACTTC. Residues: CASSQISGEETQYF. The chain couples TRBV3-1 (or the pseudogene TRBV3-2) to TRBJ2-5, with D maybe TRBD2 (6 bases). Germline V gene data show CDR1 as LGHDT and CDR2 as YNNKEL (reference sequence). Trimming took 2 bases from V and 3 from J, leaving 10 bases between them. The CDR3 length is 14 residues.

V is TRBV20-1 and J is TRBJ1-1; D is unclear. CDR3 length: 11 amino acids. CDR1 is DFQATT, CDR2 SNEGSKA, per germline (reference sequence). V lost 2 bases, J lost 6 bases, and 7 bases lay in between. The CDR3: CSARRLAEAFF. CDR3 bases: TGCAGTGCTAGACGCCTGGCTGAAGCTTTCTTT.

The V and J genes are TRBV3-1 (or the pseudogene TRBV3-2) and TRBJ1-5, with a weak D call TRBD1 (5 bases). Germline values: CDR1 LGHDT, CDR2 YNNKEL (reference sequence). There are 15 residues in the CDR3. The V end lost 0 bases, the J end lost 7 bases, and 13 bases lay between the germline ends. CDR3 DNA sequence: TGTGCCAGCAGCCAAGAAGGGGTGAAAGGCCAGCCCCAGCATTTT. Residues: CASSQEGVKGQPQHF.

The CDR3 sequence is CASSLQGLGYSNQPQHF. The CDR3 DNA is TGTGCCAGCAGTCTTCAGGGTCTTGGGTATAGCAATCAGCCCCAGCATTTT. The chain uses TRBV2 and TRBJ1-5; maybe TRBD1 (5 bases). V was clipped by 5 bases and J by 0 bases, with 17 bases between them. The CDR3 covers 17 residues. Germline CDR1 SNHLY, CDR2 FYNNEI.

This clone was seen only once. V gene TRBV18 combines with J gene TRBJ1-2; 7 nucleotides align to TRBD1. With 3 bases clipped from V and 4 bases from J, the junction kept 2 bases outside the gene matches. The CDR3 runs to 13 residues. Germline CDR1 and CDR2: KGHSH and LQKENI. CDR3 sequence reads: CASSPGQAYGYTF. CDR3 nucleotide sequence: TGTGCCAGCTCACCTGGACAGGCCTATGGCTACACCTTC.

The chain couples TRBV11-2 to TRBJ2-7; D perhaps matches TRBD1 (6 bases). Germline lookup yields CDR1 SGHAT and CDR2 FQNNGV. Deletions cut 5 bases from V and 0 bases from J, with 11 bases between. The CDR3 sequence is 14 residues long. The CDR3 nucleotides are TGTGCCAGCAGCCAGAACAGGGCCTCCTACGAGCAGTACTTC. It codes for CASSQNRASYEQYF.

The gene calls are TRBV5-4 and TRBJ2-1; 10 bases match TRBD1. Trimming cost V 4 bases and J 10 bases; bases outside gene matches: 8. Germline V gives CDR1 SGHNT, CDR2 YYREEE (reference sequence). The CDR3 is 14 residues long. The CDR3 sequence is CASSRDRGLGEQFF. The CDR3 DNA sequence: TGTGCCAGCAGCCGGGACAGGGGCCTCGGGGAGCAGTTCTTC.

The chain is built from TRBV18 and TRBJ1-4, with TRBD1 identical over 7 bases. The V gene end was trimmed by 3 bases and the J gene end by 7 bases; junction bases not matched to a gene: 11. CDR3 length equals 16 residues. Germline lookup yields CDR1 KGHSH and CDR2 LQKENI. This CDR3 is CASSPPRPGGGEKLFF. In nucleotides, the CDR3 is TGTGCCAGCTCACCCCCCCGCCCAGGGGGAGGTGAAAAACTGTTTTTT.

This chain uses TRBV6-5 with TRBJ1-1; 10 bases are shared with TRBD1. Trimming at V came to 5 bases and at J to 3 bases, leaving 3 bases not matched to a gene. Germline values: CDR1 MNHEY, CDR2 SVGAGI. This CDR3 has 14 residues. The CDR3 coding sequence is TGTGCCAGCAGTAGGGGGACAGGGGACACTGAAGCTTTCTTT. Residues: CASSRGTGDTEAFF.

In its sample, this clone was seen once. The chain joins TRBV10-3 to TRBJ2-3; 11 bases fit TRBD2. The CDR3 contains 16 residues. Germline CDR1 and CDR2: ENHRY and SYGVKD. Unmatched junction bases numbered 3, after V lost 3 bases and J lost 1 base. CDR3 loop: CAISDQLAGGTDTQYF. The CDR3 nucleotides are TGTGCCATCAGTGACCAACTAGCGGGAGGCACAGATACGCAGTATTTT.

V and J are TRBV9 and TRBJ1-1; D gene ambiguous. With 10 bases removed from V and 3 bases from J, the gap between germline ends came to 22 bases. Germline CDR1 reads SGDLS; CDR2 reads YYNGEE. This CDR3 has 15 amino acids. The CDR3 DNA is TGTGCCGGCTCCCCTCTCGGCAGGTTGGACACTGAAGCTTTCTTT. Translated, it gives CAGSPLGRLDTEAFF. Looking up the rest from reference TRBV9 and TRBJ1-1 gives the full variable domain: DSGVTQTPKHLITATGQRVTLRCSPRSGDLSVYWYQQSLDQGLQFLIQYYNGEERAKGNILERFSAQQFPDLHSELNLSSLELGDSALYFCAGSPLGRLDTEAFFGQGTRLTVV.

The rearrangement joins TRBV3-1 (or the pseudogene TRBV3-2) to TRBJ2-7; 16 positions match TRBD2. CDR1 and CDR2 (germline): LGHDT, YNNKEL (reference sequence). The CDR3 has 17 residues. V shed 0 bases, J shed 2 bases, and the junction held 1 base outside the gene matches. CDR3 protein: CASSQDGTSGRAYEQYF. CDR3 nucleotide sequence: TGTGCCAGCAGCCAAGACGGGACTAGCGGGAGGGCCTACGAGCAGTACTTC.

The chain combines TRBV5-1 with TRBJ2-2; D is uncertain. The length of the CDR3 is 13 residues. Trimming stripped 4 bases from V and 5 bases from J, with 9 bases between. Per germline, CDR1 SGHRS and CDR2 YFSETQ. The CDR3 bases are TGCGCCAGCAGCCTGGGCGGTACCGGGGAGCTGTTTTTT. As protein: CASSLGGTGELFF.

This chain joins TRBV28 and TRBJ2-3; 14 bases line up with TRBD2. The CDR3 totals 15 residues. Germline CDR1 reads MDHEN; CDR2 reads SYDVKM. J was trimmed by 6 bases and V by 5 bases; bases with no gene match: 4. The CDR3 DNA sequence: TGTGCCAGCAGTCATCGACTAGCGGGGGGGGATACGCAGTATTTT. Protein product: CASSHRLAGGDTQYF.

The chain couples TRBV7-8 to TRBJ1-2, with D maybe TRBD1 (5 bases). This CDR3 is built from 12 residues. Germline CDR1 is SGHVS and CDR2 is FQNEAQ. V was cut by 6 bases and J by 8 bases, with 13 bases left in between. The CDR3 DNA sequence: TGTGCCAGCAGACCTACGGAGGGGGGCTACACCTTC. Protein sequence: CASRPTEGGYTF.

This sequence joins TRBV28 and TRBJ1-2; D call uncertain. From germline, CDR1 is MDHEN and CDR2 SYDVKM. The CDR3 sequence is 14 residues long. V dropped 5 bases and J dropped 8 bases, with 18 bases sitting between them. The CDR3: CASSPLSQAGGYTF. The CDR3 DNA is TGTGCCAGCAGTCCTCTGAGCCAGGCGGGAGGCTACACCTTC.

The rearrangement uses TRBV11-1 and TRBJ2-2, with D hard to call. The V end lost 1 base, the J end lost 6 bases, and 6 bases lay between the germline ends. The CDR3 runs 13 residues. The germline V gene has CDR1 SGHAT and CDR2 FQDESV (reference sequence). Written as DNA, the CDR3 is TGTGCCAGCAGCTTAGTTCACCCCGGGGAGCTGTTTTTT. Its translation: CASSLVHPGELFF.

This clone was picked up one time. The chain has TRBV14 and TRBJ2-2; perhaps TRBD2 as D (5 bases). This CDR3 region has 14 residues. Between the trimmed V and J ends, which lost 4 bases and 4 bases, there was a span of 10 bases. The germline CDR1 and CDR2 sequences are SGHDN and FVKESK. The CDR3 reads CASSLEVATGELFF. CDR3 coding DNA: TGTGCCAGCAGCCTGGAGGTGGCCACCGGGGAGCTGTTTTTT.